These 14 T cell receptor beta chains originate from one sample sequenced in a study of blood T cell repertoires in COVID-19 (dated by TCRdb to the early 2020s). Library prep was done by the immunoSEQ multiplex PCR assay. What TCRdb holds here is the immuneACCESS table cut down to in-frame rearrangements. Part of the clones is not present; checked against another copy, under half of the missing clones reflect an unresolved V gene, and the others are unexplained. The sample profile shows roughly 350,000 clones; roughly 86% of them were found once. The ten largest clones add up to over 9.5% of the sample. Sequencing used peripheral blood. The receptor source for this set is a woman under 40 with COVID-19, enrolled during active disease.

The chain is built from TRBV7-3 and TRBJ2-1; D perhaps matches TRBD1 (6 bases). Germline CDR1 reads SGHTA; CDR2 reads FQGTGA. The CDR3 totals 15 residues. Trimming left V 1 base short and J 2 bases short, with 9 bases between. The CDR3 loop is CASSLSSGAYNEQFF. The CDR3 DNA reads as TGTGCCAGCAGCTTAAGTTCAGGGGCCTACAATGAGCAGTTCTTC. The whole variable domain, filled in from reference TRBV7-3 and TRBJ2-1, reads GAGVSQTPSNKVTEKGKYVELRCDPISGHTALYWYRQSLGQGPEFLIYFQGTGAADDSGLPNDRFFAVRPEGSVSTLKIQRTERGDSAVYLCASSLSSGAYNEQFFGPGTRLTVL.

The V and J genes are TRBV4-1 and TRBJ1-1; 7 bases map to TRBD1. This CDR3 comprises 14 residues. The germline V gene has CDR1 MGHRA and CDR2 YSYEKL. Trimming took 4 bases from V and 8 from J; bases not matched to a gene: 10. The CDR3 region is CASSRTPGGREAFF. The CDR3 coding sequence is TGCGCCAGCAGCCGCACCCCAGGGGGAAGGGAAGCTTTCTTT.

This sequence joins TRBV28 and TRBJ1-4; maybe TRBD1 (6 bases). CDR1 and CDR2 from the germline V gene are MDHEN and SYDVKM. The CDR3 is 15 residues long. The V gene lost 4 bases and the J gene lost 2 bases, with 11 bases spanning the gap. Here the CDR3 DNA reads TGTGCCAGCAGTTCAGGGGTGACGACTAATGAAAAACTGTTTTTT. Its translation is CASSSGVTTNEKLFF.

This rearrangement joins TRBV11-2 to TRBJ2-3; no clear D gene. V shed 0 bases and J shed 7 bases, with 5 bases lying between them. The CDR3 has 12 amino acids. Per germline, CDR1 SGHAT and CDR2 FQNNGV. The CDR3 DNA reads as TGTGCCAGCAGCTTAGATCCTTATACGCAGTATTTT. Translating gives CASSLDPYTQYF.

The CDR3 loop is CASSTGWDGYTF. The CDR3 nucleotides read TGTGCCAGCAGCACAGGCTGGGATGGCTACACCTTC. The rearrangement uses TRBV11-2 and TRBJ1-2; TRBD1 might be the D (5 bases). The V end was cut by 5 bases, the J end by 6 bases, with 10 bases between. The germline V gene encodes CDR1 SGHAT and CDR2 FQNNGV. This CDR3 region has 12 residues. The variable domain in full, completed from reference TRBV11-2 and TRBJ1-2, reads EAGVAQSPRYKIIEKRQSVAFWCNPISGHATLYWYQQILGQGPKLLIQFQNNGVVDDSQLPKDRFSAERLKGVDSTLKIQPAKLEDSAVYLCASSTGWDGYTFGSGTRLTVV.

The gene calls are TRBV5-1 and TRBJ2-1; possible D gene TRBD2, 5 bases. V lost 4 bases, J lost 12 bases, and 20 bases lay in between. The CDR3 spans 14 residues. Germline V gene data show CDR1 as SGHRS and CDR2 as YFSETQ. In nucleotides, the CDR3 is TGCGCCAGCAGCCCGGCGGGCGCCACACGGGGGCAGTTCTTC. Translating gives CASSPAGATRGQFF.

Comments on this clone: Other nucleotide sequences from this sample produce the same CDR3. This chain joins TRBV7-3 and TRBJ2-2, with D perhaps TRBD1 (5 bases). V was shortened by 2 bases and J by 5 bases, with 6 bases between the two germline ends. The CDR3 length is 13 residues. Germline V gene data show CDR1 as SGHTA and CDR2 as FQGTGA. The CDR3 reads CASSLQGTGELFF. The CDR3 DNA sequence: TGTGCCAGCAGCTTACAGGGAACCGGGGAGCTGTTTTTT.

This chain links TRBV3-1 (or the pseudogene TRBV3-2) with TRBJ2-7, with 10 positions matching TRBD1. The V gene's germline CDR1 is LGHDT and CDR2 YNNKEL (reference sequence). This CDR3 comprises 17 residues. J was trimmed by 7 bases and V by 3 bases; bases with no gene match: 15. The CDR3 reads CASSHGFWRQGAEEQYF. In DNA, the CDR3 is TGTGCCAGCAGCCATGGGTTCTGGAGACAGGGGGCGGAAGAGCAGTACTTC.

The chain joins TRBV3-1 (or the pseudogene TRBV3-2) to TRBJ2-1; possibly TRBD1 for D (7 bases). This CDR3 comprises 15 residues. Deletions cut 1 base from V and 5 bases from J, with 12 bases between. Germline CDR1 LGHDT, CDR2 YNNKEL (reference sequence). This chain's CDR3 is CASSQAQGGNNEQFF. In nucleotides, the CDR3 is TGTGCCAGCAGCCAAGCGCAGGGGGGTAACAATGAGCAGTTCTTC.

J is TRBJ2-5 and V is TRBV7-3, with 7 bases matching TRBD2. Germline CDR1 SGHTA, CDR2 FQGTGA. The CDR3 contains 16 residues. V dropped 5 bases and J dropped 4; count of bases not matched to a gene: 13. CDR3 sequence reads: CASSQSPAGWGETQYF. In DNA form, the CDR3 reads TGTGCCAGCAGCCAAAGTCCAGCGGGATGGGGAGAGACCCAGTACTTC.

The gene calls are TRBV4-1 and TRBJ2-7; the D is unclear. Germline V gene lookup returns CDR1 MGHRA and CDR2 YSYEKL. V was pared by 4 bases and J by 1 base, with 8 bases between. This CDR3 is 13 amino acids long. CDR3 amino acids: CASSPQVSYEQYF. In nucleotides, the CDR3 is TGCGCCAGCAGCCCCCAGGTATCCTACGAGCAGTACTTC.

The chain's CDR3 is CASSMGTSVSTDTQYF. CDR3 in DNA: TGTGCCAGCAGCATGGGGACTAGCGTTAGCACAGATACGCAGTATTTT. This chain links TRBV5-6 with TRBJ2-3; 10 bases align to TRBD2. This CDR3 has 16 residues. J lost 0 bases, V lost 4 bases, and 5 bases had no gene match. The germline V gene has CDR1 SGHDT and CDR2 YYEEEE.

This chain uses TRBV19 with TRBJ2-2; 7 bases are shared with TRBD2. There are 14 residues in the CDR3. V shed 10 bases and J 3 bases; nucleotides not matched to a gene: 8. Germline values: CDR1 LNHDA, CDR2 SQIVND (reference sequence). The DNA for the CDR3 is TGTGCCACCCTGCGGGAGTCTTACACCGGGGAGCTGTTTTTT. Protein: CATLRESYTGELFF.

The chain recombines TRBV11-2 with TRBJ2-7; 10 bases are shared with TRBD1. After removal of 5 bases from V and 3 bases from J, the junction contained 7 bases not matched to a gene. The germline gives CDR1 SGHAT, CDR2 FQNNGV. The CDR3 sequence is 15 residues long. The CDR3 sequence: CASSPGGQGGYEQYF. CDR3 in DNA: TGTGCCAGCAGCCCGGGCGGACAGGGGGGCTACGAGCAGTACTTC.